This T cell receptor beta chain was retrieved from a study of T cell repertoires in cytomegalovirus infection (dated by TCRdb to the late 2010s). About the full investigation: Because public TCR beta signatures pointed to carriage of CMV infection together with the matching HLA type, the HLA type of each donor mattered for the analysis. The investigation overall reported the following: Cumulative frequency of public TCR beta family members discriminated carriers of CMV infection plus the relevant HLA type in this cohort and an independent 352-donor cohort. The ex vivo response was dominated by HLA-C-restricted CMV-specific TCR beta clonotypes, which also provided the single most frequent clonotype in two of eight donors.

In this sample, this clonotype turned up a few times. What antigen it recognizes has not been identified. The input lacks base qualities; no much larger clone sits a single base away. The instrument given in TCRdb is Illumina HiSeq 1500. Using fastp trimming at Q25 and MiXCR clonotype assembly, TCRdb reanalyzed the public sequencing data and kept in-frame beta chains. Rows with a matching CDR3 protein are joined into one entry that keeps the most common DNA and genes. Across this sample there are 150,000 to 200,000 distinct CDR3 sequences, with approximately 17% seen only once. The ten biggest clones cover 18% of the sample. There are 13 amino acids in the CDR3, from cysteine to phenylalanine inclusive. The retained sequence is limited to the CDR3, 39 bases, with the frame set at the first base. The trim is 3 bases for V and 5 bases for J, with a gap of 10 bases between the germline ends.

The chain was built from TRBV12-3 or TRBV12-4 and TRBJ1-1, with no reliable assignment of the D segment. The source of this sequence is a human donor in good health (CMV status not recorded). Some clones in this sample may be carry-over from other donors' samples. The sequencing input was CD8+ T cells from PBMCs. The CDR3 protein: CASSLILETEAFF. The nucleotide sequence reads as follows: TGTGCCAGCAGTTTGATCTTAGAAACTGAAGCTTTCTTT.